This TCR beta chain was recovered during a study of CD8+ T cells in alopecia areata. Findings and limits, study-wide: Alphabeta T cells residing in normal skin are also sequenced in scalp samples.

For this clone: What it binds is unknown.

This CDR3 has 15 residues. The germline gives CDR1 SGHDT, CDR2 YYEEEE. The ends were cut back, 6 bases at V and 2 bases at J, with 17 bases in the middle. The treatment denotes: oral pan-JAK inhibitor, 5-10 mg twice daily. Extracted RNA was reverse transcribed into cDNA, the sequencing template. Libraries were prepared by immunoSEQ multiplex PCR; TCRdb keeps only in-frame clonotypes and omits some of them. The sample has around 120,000 clones, approximately 52% seen once. The source of this sequence is a human donor with alopecia areata. The rearrangement uses TRBV5-6 and TRBJ1-2, with D possibly TRBD1 on 6 matching bases. Here the sequenced sample was CD8+ T cells sorted from blood, taken at week 4, from a patient treated with tofacitinib. The CDR3 nucleotides are TGTGCCAGCATCTCAGGGGTGGAGGGAAACTATGGCTACACCTTC. It is translated as CASISGVEGNYGYTF. The variable domain in full, with the rest retrieved from reference TRBV5-6 and TRBJ1-2, is DAGVTQSPTHLIKTRGQQVTLRCSPKSGHDTVSWYQQALGQGPQFIFQYYEEEERQRGNFPDRFSGHQFPNYSSELNVNALLLGDSALYLCASISGVEGNYGYTFGSGTRLTVV.